Following are 7 T cell receptor beta chains from one sample sequenced in a study of cytomegalovirus exposure and HLA in healthy donors (dated by TCRdb to about 2017). Receptor libraries were prepared by the immunoSEQ multiplex PCR assay. For the multiplex PCR, a mixture combining 60 forward primers for TCR Vbeta segments and 13 reverse primers for TCR Jbeta segments was used. Here the immuneACCESS table is served through TCRdb, limited to in-frame sequences with V and J called. Missing clones are a known gap in these copies; in checked studies unresolved V genes cover under half, and the rest lacks a known reason. The sample table holds 97,000 or so clones, of which roughly three quarters were seen once. 8.5% to 10% of the sample is held by the ten biggest clonotypes. Source material: PBMCs. The receptors originated from a male donor in good health and CMV-seropositive.

The chain is built from TRBV23-1 and TRBJ2-2; 9 nucleotides align to TRBD2. TRBV23-1 is an ORF for which the function is uncertain. There are 21 residues in the CDR3. The V gene end was trimmed by 0 bases and the J gene end by 1 base; junction bases not matched to a gene: 15. The CDR3 DNA reads TGCGCCAGCAGTCAATCGTCGGGCGCCGTAGCGGGAGTATTGAACACCGGGGAGCTGTTTTTT. Translated, it gives CASSQSSGAVAGVLNTGELFF.

This clone was counted once. This chain connects TRBV4-3 to TRBJ2-5; no firm D call. CDR1 and CDR2 from the germline V gene are LGHNA and YSLEER. Trimming pared 3 bases from V and 2 bases from J, leaving 4 bases between. This CDR3 is 12 amino acids long. CDR3 DNA sequence: TGCGCCAGCAGCCACGGGCAAGAGACCCAGTACTTC. As protein: CASSHGQETQYF.

The gene calls are TRBV27 and TRBJ1-2, with a possible D match to TRBD1 (5 bases). The V end was cut by 7 bases, the J end by 2 bases, with 14 bases between. This CDR3 region has 14 residues. Per the germline V gene, CDR1 is MNHEY and CDR2 is SMNVEV (reference sequence). The CDR3 bases are TGTGCCAGCATGGGGCAGCCTCCGAACTATGGCTACACCTTC. This codes for CASMGQPPNYGYTF.

V is TRBV4-3 and J is TRBJ2-7; TRBD2 matches at 10 bases. The germline CDR1 and CDR2 sequences are LGHNA and YSLEER. V was clipped by 0 bases and J by 5 bases; unmatched bases: 4. The CDR3 runs to 15 residues. CDR3 in DNA: TGCGCCAGCAGCCAAGAACTAGCGGGATGGAACGAGCAGTACTTC. It yields the protein CASSQELAGWNEQYF.

The chain combines TRBV27 with TRBJ1-2; maybe TRBD1 (5 bases). From germline, CDR1 is MNHEY and CDR2 SMNVEV (reference sequence). V was trimmed by 5 bases and J by 3 bases, leaving 7 bases between them. The CDR3 loop spans 12 amino acids. CDR3 amino acids: CASSQGDYGYTF. CDR3 DNA: TGTGCCAGCAGTCAAGGGGACTATGGCTACACCTTC.

This clone was detected once. The chain joins TRBV4-1 to TRBJ2-5; the match to TRBD2 covers 12 bases. This CDR3 is built from 22 residues. J lost 3 bases, V lost 0 bases, and 20 bases had no gene match. Germline CDR1 is MGHRA and CDR2 is YSYEKL. The CDR3 is CASSQDRVGGLAGGRGKETQYF. In nucleotides, the CDR3 is TGCGCCAGCAGCCAAGACAGGGTCGGTGGTCTAGCGGGAGGGCGAGGGAAAGAGACCCAGTACTTC.

The chain has TRBV21-1 and TRBJ1-5. TRBV21-1 is annotated as a pseudogene. The CDR3 has 14 residues. CDR3 region: CASSKEGGNQPQHF. In nucleotides, the CDR3 is TGTGCCAGCAGCAAAGAGGGGGGGAATCAGCCCCAGCATTTT.